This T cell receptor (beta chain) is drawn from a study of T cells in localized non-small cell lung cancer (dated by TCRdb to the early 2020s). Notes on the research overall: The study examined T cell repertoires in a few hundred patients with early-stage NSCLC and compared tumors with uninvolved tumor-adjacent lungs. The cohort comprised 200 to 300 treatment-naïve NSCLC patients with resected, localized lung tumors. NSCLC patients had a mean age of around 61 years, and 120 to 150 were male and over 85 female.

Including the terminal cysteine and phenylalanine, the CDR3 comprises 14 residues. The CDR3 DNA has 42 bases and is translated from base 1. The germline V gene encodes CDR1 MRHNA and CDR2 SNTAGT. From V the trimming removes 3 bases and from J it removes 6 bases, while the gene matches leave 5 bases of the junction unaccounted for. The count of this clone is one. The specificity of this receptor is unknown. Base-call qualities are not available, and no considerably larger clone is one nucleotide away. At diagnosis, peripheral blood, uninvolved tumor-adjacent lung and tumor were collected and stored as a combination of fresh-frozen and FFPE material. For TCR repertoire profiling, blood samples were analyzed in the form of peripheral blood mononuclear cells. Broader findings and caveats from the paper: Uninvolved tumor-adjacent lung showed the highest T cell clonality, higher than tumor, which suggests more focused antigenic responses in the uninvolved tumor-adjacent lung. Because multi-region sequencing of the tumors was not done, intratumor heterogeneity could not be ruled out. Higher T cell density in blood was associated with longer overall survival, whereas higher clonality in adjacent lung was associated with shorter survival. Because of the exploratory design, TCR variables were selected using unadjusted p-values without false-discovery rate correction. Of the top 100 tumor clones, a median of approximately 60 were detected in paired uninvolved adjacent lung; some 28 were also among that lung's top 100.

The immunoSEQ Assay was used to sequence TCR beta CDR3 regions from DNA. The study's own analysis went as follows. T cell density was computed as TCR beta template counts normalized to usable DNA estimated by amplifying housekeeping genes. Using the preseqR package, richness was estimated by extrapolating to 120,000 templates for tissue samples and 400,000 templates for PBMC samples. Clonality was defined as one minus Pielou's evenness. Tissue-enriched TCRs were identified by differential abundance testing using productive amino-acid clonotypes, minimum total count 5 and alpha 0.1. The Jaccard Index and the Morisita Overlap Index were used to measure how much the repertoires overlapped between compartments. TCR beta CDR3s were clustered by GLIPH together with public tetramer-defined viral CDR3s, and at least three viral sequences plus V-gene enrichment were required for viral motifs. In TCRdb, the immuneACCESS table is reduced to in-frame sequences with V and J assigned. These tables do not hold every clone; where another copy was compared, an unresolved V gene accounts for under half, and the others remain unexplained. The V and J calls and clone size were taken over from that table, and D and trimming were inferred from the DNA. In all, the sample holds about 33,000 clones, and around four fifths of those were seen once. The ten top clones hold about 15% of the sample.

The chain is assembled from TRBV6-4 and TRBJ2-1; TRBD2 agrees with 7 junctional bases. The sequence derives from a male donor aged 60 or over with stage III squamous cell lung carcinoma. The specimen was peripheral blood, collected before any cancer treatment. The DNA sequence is TGTGCCAGCAGTGAGCCTAGCGGCTCCAATGAGCAGTTCTTC. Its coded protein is CASSEPSGSNEQFF.